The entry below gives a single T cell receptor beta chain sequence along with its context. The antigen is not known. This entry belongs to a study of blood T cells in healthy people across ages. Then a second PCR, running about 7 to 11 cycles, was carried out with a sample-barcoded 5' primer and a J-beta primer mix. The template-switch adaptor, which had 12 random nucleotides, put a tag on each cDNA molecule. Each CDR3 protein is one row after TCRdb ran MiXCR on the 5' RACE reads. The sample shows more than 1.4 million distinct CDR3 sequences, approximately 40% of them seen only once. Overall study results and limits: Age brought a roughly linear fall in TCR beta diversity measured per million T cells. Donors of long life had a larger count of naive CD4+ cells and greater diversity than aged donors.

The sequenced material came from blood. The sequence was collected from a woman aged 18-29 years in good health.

CDR3 amino acids: CASSEWASGRGDTQYF. DNA for the CDR3: TGTGCCAGCAGTGAATGGGCTAGCGGGAGGGGAGATACGCAGTATTTT. The chain is built from TRBV2 and TRBJ2-3; 12 nucleotides agree with TRBD2. CDR1 and CDR2 (germline): SNHLY, FYNNEI. Germline trimming cut 2 bases from V and 5 bases from J; bases unmatched to any gene: 5. The CDR3 is made up of 16 amino acids. Looking up the rest from reference TRBV2 and TRBJ2-3 gives the full variable domain: EPEVTQTPSHQVTQMGQEVILRCVPISNHLYFYWYRQILGQKVEFLVSFYNNEISEKSEIFDDQFSVERPDGSNFTLKIRSTKLEDSAMYFCASSEWASGRGDTQYFGPGTRLTVL.